A selection of T cell receptor beta chains follows, all from one sample in a study of blood T cell repertoires in COVID-19. TCRdb keeps only in-frame clones here, not all; method: immunoSEQ multiplex PCR. The table shows around 200,000 clones, with roughly 84% occurring only once. The material sequenced was peripheral blood. The receptors stem from an elderly woman with acute or convalescent COVID-19. The conserved cysteine and the conserved F or W are not part of the CDR3 here. The size field is filled for only some rows; it gives once, few, many or a size class.

v_gene	j_gene	len	abundance	CDR3aa
TRBV9	TRBJ1-1	11	few	ASSVGVKREAF
TRBV6-2/TRBV6-3	TRBJ2-7	13	-	ASSSLWGETYEQY
TRBV6-5	TRBJ2-1	13	-	ASSPLRTGYNEQF
TRBV6-5	TRBJ1-1	12	-	ASSTGGMVTEAF
TRBV28	TRBJ2-7	12	-	ASSWTGSSYEQY
TRBV5-4	TRBJ1-1	14	-	ASSPTPGGLNTEAF
TRBV5-1	TRBJ1-6	15	-	ASSRTGFSSYNSPLH
TRBV3-1/TRBV3-2	TRBJ2-7	11	-	ASSQPGGGEQY
TRBV2	TRBJ2-1	11	-	ASRLGGYNEQF
TRBV19	TRBJ2-3	17	-	ASSPWDRSIPGGTDTQY
TRBV5-5	TRBJ2-7	11	-	ASSTGQGYEQY
TRBV6-5	TRBJ1-3	13	-	ASSPGQRTGNTIY
TRBV2	TRBJ1-5	14	-	ASSEHRAGRNQPQH
TRBV9	TRBJ1-2	12	-	ASSVEAARYGYT
TRBV27	TRBJ2-3	14	-	ATMKTSGGSTDTQY
TRBV11-2	TRBJ2-7	13	-	ASSPSPTRIYEQY
TRBV7-9	TRBJ2-2	13	few	ASSLVSGATGELF
TRBV25-1	TRBJ1-1	12	-	ASSDKQGYTEAF
TRBV11-1	TRBJ2-7	10	-	ASSLQGYEQY
TRBV9	TRBJ1-2	14	once	ASSVVRQEFLYGYT
TRBV7-2	TRBJ2-2	11	-	ASSFQYTGELF
TRBV7-2	TRBJ2-7	13	-	ASSLAPSGSYEQY
TRBV27	TRBJ2-1	12	-	ASRGLDYYNEQF
TRBV3-1/TRBV3-2	TRBJ1-5	16	once	ASSQEALGQGSNQPQH
TRBV4-3	TRBJ2-1	13	-	ASRQTGHLNNEQF
TRBV18	TRBJ2-7	13	-	ASSPPGQETYEQY
TRBV6-5	TRBJ2-3	12	-	ATGLAGGTDTQY
TRBV2	TRBJ2-1	20	-	ASRGTGDTTSGRESSYNEQF
TRBV18	TRBJ2-7	14	-	ASSRPRDRAGYEQY
TRBV7-6	TRBJ1-6	11	-	ASSLGRFSPLH
TRBV7-2	TRBJ1-5	12	-	ASSLEPRNQPQH
TRBV7-2	TRBJ1-4	11	-	ASSQNRQGKLF
TRBV5-1	TRBJ2-3	13	few	ASSPRGYSTDTQY
TRBV4-1	TRBJ2-3	13	-	ASSQETGGRDTQY
TRBV7-2	TRBJ1-6	14	-	ASSLGSTDFNSPLH
TRBV6-5	TRBJ1-2	11	-	ASSYSTDRSYT
TRBV6-5	TRBJ1-3	14	-	ASSLLRTGSGNTIY
TRBV5-1	TRBJ2-1	14	-	ASTPTSGQIGNEQF
TRBV6-1	TRBJ1-1	13	-	ASSEAWDRVTEAF
TRBV5-4	TRBJ2-7	12	many	ASSTYRDSYEQY
TRBV27	TRBJ2-7	13	-	ASSTTSTGNGEQY
TRBV13	TRBJ2-1	12	-	ASSSPGRYNEQF
TRBV7-2	TRBJ1-2	13	-	ASSLVGQGSHGYT
TRBV3-1/TRBV3-2	TRBJ2-7	11	-	ATRTSGVYEQY
TRBV11-2	TRBJ2-5	12	-	ASSLRGGGETQY
TRBV10-2	TRBJ1-3	13	-	ASSESRYSGNTIY
TRBV24-1	TRBJ2-1	13	-	ATGTAGRLRNEQF
TRBV30	TRBJ2-1	13	-	AWSKGGGVSNEQF
TRBV5-6	TRBJ1-3	12	-	ASSLWGPGNTIY
TRBV7-9	TRBJ2-1	11	-	ASSPSGGNEQF
TRBV4-3	TRBJ1-5	14	-	ASSQNLDRGGQPQH